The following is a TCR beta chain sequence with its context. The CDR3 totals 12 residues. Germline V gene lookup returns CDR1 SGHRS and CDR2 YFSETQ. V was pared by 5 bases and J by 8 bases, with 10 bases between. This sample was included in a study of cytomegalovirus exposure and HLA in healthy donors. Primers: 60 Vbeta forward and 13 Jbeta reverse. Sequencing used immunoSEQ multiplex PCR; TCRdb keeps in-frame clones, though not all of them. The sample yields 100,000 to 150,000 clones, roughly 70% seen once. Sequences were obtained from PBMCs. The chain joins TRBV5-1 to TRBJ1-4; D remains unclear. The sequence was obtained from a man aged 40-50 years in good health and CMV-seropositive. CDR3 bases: TGCGCCAGCAGTGCCAGTCCCGAAAAACTGTTTTTT. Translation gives CASSASPEKLFF.